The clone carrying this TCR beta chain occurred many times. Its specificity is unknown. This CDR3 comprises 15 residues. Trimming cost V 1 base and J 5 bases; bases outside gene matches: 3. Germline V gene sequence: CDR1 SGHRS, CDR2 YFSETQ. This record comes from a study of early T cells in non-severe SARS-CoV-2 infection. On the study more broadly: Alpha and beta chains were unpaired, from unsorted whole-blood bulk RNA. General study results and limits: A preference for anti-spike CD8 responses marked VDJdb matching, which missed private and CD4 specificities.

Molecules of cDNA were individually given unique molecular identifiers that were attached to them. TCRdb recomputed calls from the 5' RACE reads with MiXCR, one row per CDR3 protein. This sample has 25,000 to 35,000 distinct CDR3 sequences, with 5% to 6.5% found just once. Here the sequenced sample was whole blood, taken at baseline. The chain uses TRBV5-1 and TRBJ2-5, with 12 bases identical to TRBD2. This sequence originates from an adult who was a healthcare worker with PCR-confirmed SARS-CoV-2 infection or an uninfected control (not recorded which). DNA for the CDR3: TGCGCCAGCAGCTTGCTGACTAGCGGGGGTGAGACCCAGTACTTC. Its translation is CASSLLTSGGETQYF.